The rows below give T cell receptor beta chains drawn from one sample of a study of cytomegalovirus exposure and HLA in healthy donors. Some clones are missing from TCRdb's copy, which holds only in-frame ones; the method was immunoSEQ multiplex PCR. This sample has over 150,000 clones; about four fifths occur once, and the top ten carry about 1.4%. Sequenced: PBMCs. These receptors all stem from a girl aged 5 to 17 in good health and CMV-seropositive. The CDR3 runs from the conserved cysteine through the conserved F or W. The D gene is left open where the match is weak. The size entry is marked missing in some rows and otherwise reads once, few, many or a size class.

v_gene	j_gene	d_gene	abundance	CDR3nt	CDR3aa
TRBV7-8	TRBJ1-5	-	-	TGTGCCAGCAGCTTAGATTCCCAGTCCAATCAGCCCCAGCATTTT	CASSLDSQSNQPQHF
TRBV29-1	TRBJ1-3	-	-	TGCAGCGTTGAAGGCCCCCAGGGCTCTGGAAACACCATATATTTT	CSVEGPQGSGNTIYF
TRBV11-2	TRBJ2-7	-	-	TGTGCCAGCAGCCCCAACGGGGTCTACGAGCAGTACTTC	CASSPNGVYEQYF
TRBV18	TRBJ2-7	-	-	TGTGCCAGCTCAGCGGGACAGAACTACGAGCAGTACTTC	CASSAGQNYEQYF
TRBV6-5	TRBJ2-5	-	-	TGTGCCAGCAAGTCGACAATCCAAGAGACCCAGTACTTC	CASKSTIQETQYF
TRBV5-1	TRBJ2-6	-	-	TGCGCCAGCAGCTACGACCTAAGGGCAGGGGCCCTGGGGGCCAACGTCCTGACTTTC	CASSYDLRAGALGANVLTF
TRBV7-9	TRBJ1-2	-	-	TGTGCCAGCAGCAAAGGAGGGGGGGCTGGCTTCTATGGCTACACCTTC	CASSKGGGAGFYGYTF
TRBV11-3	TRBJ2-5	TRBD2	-	TGTGCCAGTGAGCGGGGGTCTCCTCAAGGGACCCAGTACTTC	CASERGSPQGTQYF
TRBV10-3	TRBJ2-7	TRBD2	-	TGTGCCATCAGTGAGACTAGCGGGGGGTTCTACGAGCAGTACTTC	CAISETSGGFYEQYF
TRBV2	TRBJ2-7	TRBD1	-	TGTGCCAGCAGTGCGGATACAGGGGGGCGGTACGAGCAGTACTTC	CASSADTGGRYEQYF
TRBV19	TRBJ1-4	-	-	TGTGCCAGTACCTCTTATGGAGAGAATGAAAAACTGTTTTTT	CASTSYGENEKLFF
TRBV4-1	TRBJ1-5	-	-	TGCGCCAGCAGCCAAGCAGTCAATCAGCCCCAGCATTTT	CASSQAVNQPQHF
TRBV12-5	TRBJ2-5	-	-	TGTGCTAGTGGTTTGGGTAGAGAGACCCAGTACTTC	CASGLGRETQYF
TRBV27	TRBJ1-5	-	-	TGTGCCAGCAGTTTTACAGGGTATCAGCCCCAGCATTTT	CASSFTGYQPQHF
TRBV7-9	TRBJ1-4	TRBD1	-	TGTGCCAGCAGCCCGAATTATGGACAGGCTGGAAAACTGTTTTTT	CASSPNYGQAGKLFF
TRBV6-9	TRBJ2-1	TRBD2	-	TGTGCCAGCAGTTATTCTTGGGGGGGGGAATACAATGAGCAGTTCTTC	CASSYSWGGEYNEQFF
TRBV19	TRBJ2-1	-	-	TGTGCCAGTAGTATGGTTGAGGGCTATGAGCAGTTCTTC	CASSMVEGYEQFF
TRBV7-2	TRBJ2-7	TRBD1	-	TGTGCCAGCAGCTTAGGGACAGGAGCCTACGAGCAGTACTTC	CASSLGTGAYEQYF
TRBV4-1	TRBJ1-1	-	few	TGCGCCAGCAGCCAAGACGGGGTGTTGAACACTGAAGCTTTCTTT	CASSQDGVLNTEAFF
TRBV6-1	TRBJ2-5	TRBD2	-	TGTGCCAGCAGTAGCGGGGGGGCGGAGAAAACCCAGTACTTC	CASSSGGAEKTQYF
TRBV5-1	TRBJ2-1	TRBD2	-	TGCGCCAGCAGCCTACTAGCGGAGGTCTACAATGAGCAGTTCTTC	CASSLLAEVYNEQFF
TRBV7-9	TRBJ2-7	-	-	TGTGCCAGCAGCTTAGGCCAGGGTTTCTACGAGCAGTACTTC	CASSLGQGFYEQYF
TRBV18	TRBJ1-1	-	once	TGTGCCAGCCGCGGGGACACTGAAGCTTTCTTT	CASRGDTEAFF
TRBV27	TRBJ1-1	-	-	TGTGCCAGCAGTTTAGTTTCCCGAGCCGCAGCTTTCTTT	CASSLVSRAAAFF
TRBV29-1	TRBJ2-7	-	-	TGCAGCGTTCTGTCCGTATACGAGCAGTACTTC	CSVLSVYEQYF